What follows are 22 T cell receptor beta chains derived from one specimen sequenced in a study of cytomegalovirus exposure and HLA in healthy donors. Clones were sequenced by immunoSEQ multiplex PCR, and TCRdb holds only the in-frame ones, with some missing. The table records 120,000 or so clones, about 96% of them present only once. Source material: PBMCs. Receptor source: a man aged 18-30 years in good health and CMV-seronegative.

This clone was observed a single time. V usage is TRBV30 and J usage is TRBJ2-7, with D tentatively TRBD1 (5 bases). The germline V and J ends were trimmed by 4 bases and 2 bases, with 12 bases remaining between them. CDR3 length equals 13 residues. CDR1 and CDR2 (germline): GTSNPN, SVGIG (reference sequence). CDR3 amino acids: CAWKGWTTYEQYF. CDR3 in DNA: TGTGCCTGGAAGGGATGGACAACCTACGAGCAGTACTTC.

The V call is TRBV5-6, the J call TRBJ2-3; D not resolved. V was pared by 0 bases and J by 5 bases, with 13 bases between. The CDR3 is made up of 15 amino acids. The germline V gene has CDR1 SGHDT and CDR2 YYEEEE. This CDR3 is CASSLGVPREDTQYF. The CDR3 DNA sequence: TGTGCCAGCAGCTTGGGCGTCCCTCGCGAAGATACGCAGTATTTT. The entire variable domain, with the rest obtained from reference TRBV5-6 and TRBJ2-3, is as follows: DAGVTQSPTHLIKTRGQQVTLRCSPKSGHDTVSWYQQALGQGPQFIFQYYEEEERQRGNFPDRFSGHQFPNYSSELNVNALLLGDSALYLCASSLGVPREDTQYFGPGTRLTVL.

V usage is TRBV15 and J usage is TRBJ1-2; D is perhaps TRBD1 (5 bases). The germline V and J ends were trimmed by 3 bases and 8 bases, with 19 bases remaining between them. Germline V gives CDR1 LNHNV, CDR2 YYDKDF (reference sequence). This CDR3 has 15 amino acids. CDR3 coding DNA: TGTGCCACCAGCAGGGGGCCAGCCTCACGGAGCGGCTACACCTTC. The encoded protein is CATSRGPASRSGYTF.

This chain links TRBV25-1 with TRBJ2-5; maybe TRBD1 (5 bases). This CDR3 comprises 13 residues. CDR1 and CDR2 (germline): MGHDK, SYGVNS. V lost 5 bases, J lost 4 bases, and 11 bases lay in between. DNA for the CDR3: TGTGCCAGCAGTCAAGGGGCCCTAGAGACCCAGTACTTC. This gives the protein CASSQGALETQYF.

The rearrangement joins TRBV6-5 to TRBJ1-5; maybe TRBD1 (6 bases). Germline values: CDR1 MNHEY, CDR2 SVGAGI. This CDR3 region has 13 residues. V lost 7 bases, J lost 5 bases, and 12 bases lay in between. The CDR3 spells CASKQGLDQPQHF. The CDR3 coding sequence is TGTGCCAGCAAGCAGGGGCTAGATCAGCCCCAGCATTTT.

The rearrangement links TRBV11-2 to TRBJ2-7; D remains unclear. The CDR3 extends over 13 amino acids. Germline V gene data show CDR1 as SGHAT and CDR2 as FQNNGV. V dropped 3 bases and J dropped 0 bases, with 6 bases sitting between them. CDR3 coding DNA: TGTGCCAGCAGCTTCTCCCTCTCCTACGAGCAGTACTTC. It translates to CASSFSLSYEQYF.

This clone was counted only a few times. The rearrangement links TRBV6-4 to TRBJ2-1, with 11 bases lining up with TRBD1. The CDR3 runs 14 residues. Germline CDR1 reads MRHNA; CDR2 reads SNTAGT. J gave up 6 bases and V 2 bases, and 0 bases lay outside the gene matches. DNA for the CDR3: TGTGCCAGCAGTGACGGGACAGGGGGCAATGAGCAGTTCTTC. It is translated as CASSDGTGGNEQFF.

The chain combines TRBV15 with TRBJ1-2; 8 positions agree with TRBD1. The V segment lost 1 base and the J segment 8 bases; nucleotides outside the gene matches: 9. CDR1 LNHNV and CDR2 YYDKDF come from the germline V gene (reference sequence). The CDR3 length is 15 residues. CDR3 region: CATSRVTGQASGYTF. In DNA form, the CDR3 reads TGTGCCACCAGCAGAGTAACGGGACAGGCCTCGGGCTACACCTTC.

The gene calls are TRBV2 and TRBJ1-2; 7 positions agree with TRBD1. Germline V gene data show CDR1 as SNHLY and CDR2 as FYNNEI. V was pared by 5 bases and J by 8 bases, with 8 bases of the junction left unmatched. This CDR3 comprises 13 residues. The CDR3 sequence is CASSITGAKGYTF. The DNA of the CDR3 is TGTGCCAGCAGTATTACAGGGGCAAAGGGCTACACCTTC.

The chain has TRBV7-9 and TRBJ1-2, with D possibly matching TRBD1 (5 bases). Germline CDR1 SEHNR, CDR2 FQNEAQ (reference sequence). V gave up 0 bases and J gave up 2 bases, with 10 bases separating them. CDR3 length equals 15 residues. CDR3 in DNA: TGTGCCAGCAGCTTAGCAGGGGATCCAAACTATGGCTACACCTTC. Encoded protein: CASSLAGDPNYGYTF.

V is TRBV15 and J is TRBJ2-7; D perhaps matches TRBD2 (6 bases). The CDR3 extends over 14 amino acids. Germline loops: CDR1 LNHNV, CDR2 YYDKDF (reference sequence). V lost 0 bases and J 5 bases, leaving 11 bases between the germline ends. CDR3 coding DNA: TGTGCCACCAGCAGAGAAGGAGGGCCCGACGAGCAGTACTTC. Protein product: CATSREGGPDEQYF.

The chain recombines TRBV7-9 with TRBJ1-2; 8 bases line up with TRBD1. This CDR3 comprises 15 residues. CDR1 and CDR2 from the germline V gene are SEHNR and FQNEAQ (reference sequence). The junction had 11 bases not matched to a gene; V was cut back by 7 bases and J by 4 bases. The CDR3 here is CASTEGQGGSYGYTF. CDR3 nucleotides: TGTGCCAGCACCGAAGGACAGGGAGGCTCCTATGGCTACACCTTC.

The CDR3 reads CASSSPSQVHEQYF. In DNA form, the CDR3 reads TGTGCCAGCAGTTCGCCTTCTCAGGTCCACGAGCAGTACTTC. This chain uses TRBV28 with TRBJ2-7, with D hard to call. The CDR3 is 14 residues long. Germline V gene lookup returns CDR1 MDHEN and CDR2 SYDVKM. Deletions cut 4 bases from V and 5 bases from J, with 15 bases between.

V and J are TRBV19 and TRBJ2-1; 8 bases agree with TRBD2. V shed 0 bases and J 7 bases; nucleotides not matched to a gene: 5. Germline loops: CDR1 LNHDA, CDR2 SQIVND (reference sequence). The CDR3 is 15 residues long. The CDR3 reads CASSIDREGGNEQFF. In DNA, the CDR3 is TGTGCCAGTAGTATAGATCGGGAGGGTGGGAATGAGCAGTTCTTC.

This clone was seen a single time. Here the CDR3 reads CASSGRQGAGETQYF. The DNA for the CDR3 is TGTGCCAGCAGCGGGAGGCAGGGGGCTGGGGAGACCCAGTACTTC. The V call is TRBV6-5, the J call TRBJ2-5; tentative D call: TRBD1 (8 bases). The germline V and J ends were trimmed by 6 bases and 5 bases, with 19 bases remaining between them. The CDR3 length is 15 residues. CDR1 is MNHEY, CDR2 SVGAGI, per germline.

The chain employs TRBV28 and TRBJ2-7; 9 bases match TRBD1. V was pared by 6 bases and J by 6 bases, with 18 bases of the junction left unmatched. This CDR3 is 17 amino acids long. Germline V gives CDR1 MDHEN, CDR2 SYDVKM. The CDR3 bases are TGTGCCAGCAGAGACCGGGACAGGGCGGGTATTTGGAGCGAGCAGTACTTC. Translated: CASRDRDRAGIWSEQYF.

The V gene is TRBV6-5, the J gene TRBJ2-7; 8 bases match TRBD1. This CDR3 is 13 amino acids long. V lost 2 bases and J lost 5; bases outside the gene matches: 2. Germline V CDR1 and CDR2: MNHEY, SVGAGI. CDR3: CASSYPTGDEQYF. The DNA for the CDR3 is TGTGCCAGCAGTTACCCGACAGGGGACGAGCAGTACTTC.

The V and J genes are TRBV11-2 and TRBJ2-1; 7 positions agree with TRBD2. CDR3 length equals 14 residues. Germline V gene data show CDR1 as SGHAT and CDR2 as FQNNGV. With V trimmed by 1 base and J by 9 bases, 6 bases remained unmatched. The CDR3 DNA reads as TGTGCCAGCAGCTTAGTTGGGGGGGATACTGAGCAGTTCTTC. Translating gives CASSLVGGDTEQFF. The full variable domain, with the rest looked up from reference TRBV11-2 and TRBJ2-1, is EAGVAQSPRYKIIEKRQSVAFWCNPISGHATLYWYQQILGQGPKLLIQFQNNGVVDDSQLPKDRFSAERLKGVDSTLKIQPAKLEDSAVYLCASSLVGGDTEQFFGPGTRLTVL.

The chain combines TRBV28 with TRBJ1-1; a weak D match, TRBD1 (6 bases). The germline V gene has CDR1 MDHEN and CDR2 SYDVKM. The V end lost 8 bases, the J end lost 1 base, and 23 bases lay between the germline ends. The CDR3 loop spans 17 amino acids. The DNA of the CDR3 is TGTGCCAGCCACCCCCCTCAGGGGATCGGTTGGAACACTGAAGCTTTCTTT. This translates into CASHPPQGIGWNTEAFF.

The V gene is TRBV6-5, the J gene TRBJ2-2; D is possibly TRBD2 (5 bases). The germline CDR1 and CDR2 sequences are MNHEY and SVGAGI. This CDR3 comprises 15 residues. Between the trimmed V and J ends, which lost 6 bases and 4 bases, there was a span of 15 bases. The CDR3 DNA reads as TGTGCCAGCAGGTTAGAACCAGAGGGCACCGGGGAGCTGTTTTTT. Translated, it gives CASRLEPEGTGELFF.

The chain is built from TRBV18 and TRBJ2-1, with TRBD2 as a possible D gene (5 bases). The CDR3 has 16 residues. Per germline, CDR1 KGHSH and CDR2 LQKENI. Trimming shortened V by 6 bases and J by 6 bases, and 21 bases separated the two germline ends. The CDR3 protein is CASSPPLREISNEQFF. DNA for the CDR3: TGTGCCAGCTCCCCTCCTCTAAGGGAGATATCCAATGAGCAGTTCTTC.

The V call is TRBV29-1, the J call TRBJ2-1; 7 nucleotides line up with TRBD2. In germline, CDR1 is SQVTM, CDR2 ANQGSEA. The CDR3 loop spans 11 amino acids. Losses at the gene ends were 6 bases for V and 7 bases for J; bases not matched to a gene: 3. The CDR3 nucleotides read TGCAGCGTCCTAGCGGAAAATGAGCAGTTCTTC. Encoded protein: CSVLAENEQFF.